This TCR beta chain is drawn from a study of blood T cell repertoires in COVID-19. Study in general: The United States, Italy and Spain were the sources of the acute and convalescent COVID-19 samples.

The method was immunoSEQ multiplex PCR; TCRdb's version includes in-frame clones alone and lacks a portion of them. Of 100,000 to 150,000 clones listed, about 83% are singletons. This clone showed up just once. The receptor comes from a man aged 80 or over with active or convalescent COVID-19. Sequencing input: peripheral blood.

CDR3 residues: CASSFGGLSQPQHF. CDR3 nucleotide sequence: TGTGCCAGCAGCTTCGGTGGACTTAGTCAGCCCCAGCATTTT. The chain is built from TRBV5-6 and TRBJ1-5; unclear D gene. The CDR3 is 14 residues long. The germline V gene has CDR1 SGHDT and CDR2 YYEEEE. V lost 2 bases and J 6 bases, leaving 12 bases between the germline ends.